This T cell receptor (beta chain) was documented in a study of regulatory T cells in long-lasting Graves disease. This clonotype was recorded at least ten times. Library construction for TCR beta used iRepertoire HTBI primers and Arm-PCR of CDR3 regions. TCRdb passed the multiplex PCR reads through MiXCR, listing each CDR3 protein once. This sample has about 350,000 distinct CDR3 sequences, with around 15% found just once. As to time point: newly diagnosed GD, antithyroid drugs for less than 3 months. Scientists built the TCR library using RNA that was extracted from PBMCs. Trimming took off 3 bases at V and 0 bases at J, with 15 bases between the two ends. This CDR3 is built from 17 residues. Germline lookup yields CDR1 SEHNR and CDR2 FQNEAQ (reference sequence). A further study also used this sample, focusing on T cells in Graves' hyperthyroidism and ophthalmopathy.

Sample: peripheral blood mononuclear cells (PBMCs), taken at new diagnosis, from a patient treated with antithyroid drugs. The TCR originated in a woman between 18 and 30 years old with Graves disease. The chain employs TRBV7-9 and TRBJ2-4, with D maybe TRBD2 (7 bases). The CDR3 spells CASSFTGGRLAKNIQYF. The DNA of the CDR3 is TGTGCCAGCAGCTTTACGGGGGGCCGACTAGCCAAAAACATTCAGTACTTC.